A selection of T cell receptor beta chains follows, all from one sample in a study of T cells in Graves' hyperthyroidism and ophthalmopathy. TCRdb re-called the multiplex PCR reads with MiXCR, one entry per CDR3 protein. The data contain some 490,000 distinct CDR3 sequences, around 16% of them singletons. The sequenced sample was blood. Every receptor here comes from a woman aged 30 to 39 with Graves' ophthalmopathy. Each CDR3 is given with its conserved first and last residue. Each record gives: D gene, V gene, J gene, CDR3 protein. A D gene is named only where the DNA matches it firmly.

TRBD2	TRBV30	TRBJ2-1	CAWKLAGPSSYNEQFF
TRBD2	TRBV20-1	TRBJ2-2	CSALRRGGTGELFF
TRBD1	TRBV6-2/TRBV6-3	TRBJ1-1	CASSPGRTGNTEAFF
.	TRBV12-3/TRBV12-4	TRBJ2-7	CASSLVPYEQYF
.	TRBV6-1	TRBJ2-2	CASSEWGGGTGELFF
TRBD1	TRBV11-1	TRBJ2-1	CASSPQGAGYNEQFF
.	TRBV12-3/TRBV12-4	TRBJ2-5	CASSYLHAPGETQYF
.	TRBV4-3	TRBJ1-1	CASSQDVGRRSEAFF
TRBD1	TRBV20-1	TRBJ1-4	CSGGQGGTNEKLFF
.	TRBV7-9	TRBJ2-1	CASSPGVGAGYNEQFF
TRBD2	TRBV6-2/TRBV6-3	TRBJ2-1	CASSYDGTSGSSYNEQFF
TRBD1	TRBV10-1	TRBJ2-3	CASRSGTASTDTQYF
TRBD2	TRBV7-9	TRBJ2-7	CASSTNLAGQYEQYF
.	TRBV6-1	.	CASSETEYNEQYF
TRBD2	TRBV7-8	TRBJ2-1	CASSQRLVGREFNEQFF
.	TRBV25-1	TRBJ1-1	CASSDAIVTEAFF
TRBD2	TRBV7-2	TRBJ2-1	CASSLLAGGTHEQFF
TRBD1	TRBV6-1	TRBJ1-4	CASRSGRQGGEKLFF
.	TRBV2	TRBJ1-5	CASSEVRGGNQPQHF
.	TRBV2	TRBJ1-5	CASSESRGYSNQPQHF
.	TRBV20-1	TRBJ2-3	CSAPFAGNTQYF
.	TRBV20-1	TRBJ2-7	CSAPPMAVIEQYF
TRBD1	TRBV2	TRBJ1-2	CASTSQGQGIYGYTF
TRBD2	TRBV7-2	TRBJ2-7	CASSPTSGAYEQYF
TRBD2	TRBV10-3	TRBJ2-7	CAIRDTSGSYEQYF
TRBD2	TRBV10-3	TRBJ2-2	CAISELAGILNTGELFF
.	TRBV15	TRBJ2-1	CATRRSGGYNEQFF
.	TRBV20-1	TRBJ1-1	CSARDGQVNTEAFF
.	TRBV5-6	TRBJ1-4	CASSPRGVSDEKLFF
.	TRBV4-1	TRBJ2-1	CASSLTGSSQFF
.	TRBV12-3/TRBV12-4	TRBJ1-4	CASSSAKPRVHEKLFF
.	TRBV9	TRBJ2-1	CASSVGVQANEQFF
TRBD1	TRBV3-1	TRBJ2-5	CASCFGQGEETQYF
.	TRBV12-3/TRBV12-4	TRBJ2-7	CASSLGFGSHEQYF
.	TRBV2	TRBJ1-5	CASSSGPNQPQHF
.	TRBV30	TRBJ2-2	CAWRTLGRSNTGELFF
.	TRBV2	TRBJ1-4	CASRDSNEKLFF
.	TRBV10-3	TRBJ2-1	CAIRRQRADNEQFF
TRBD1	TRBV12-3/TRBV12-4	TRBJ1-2	CASSLTGGAGGGYTF
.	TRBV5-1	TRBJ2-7	CASSLAPESYEQYF
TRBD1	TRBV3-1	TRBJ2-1	CASSPRTGGGDEQFF
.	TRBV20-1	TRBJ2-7	CSARKPSGPYEQYF
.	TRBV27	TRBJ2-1	CASSPETLYNEQFF